This T cell receptor beta chain is drawn from a study of cytomegalovirus exposure and HLA in healthy donors. The wider study: HLA-typed donors contributed 80 million or so unique TCRs, which were held in an early data release. Genotyping of more than 300 donors showed that roughly 83% belonged to the Caucasian-associated ancestry cluster. General observations from the study: Most subjects' HLA-A and HLA-B alleles were reportedly predicted from TCR beta sequences. Later analysis showed most CMV-associated TCR beta chains appearing HLA-restricted.

Germline loops: CDR1 LGHNA, CDR2 YNFKEQ. The CDR3 consists of 19 residues. After removal of 0 bases from V and 0 bases from J, the junction contained 10 bases not matched to a gene. With 60 Vbeta and 13 Jbeta primers, the PCR was carried out. Libraries were prepared by immunoSEQ multiplex PCR; TCRdb keeps only in-frame clonotypes and omits some of them. Here the sample spans roughly 160,000 clones, roughly 79% being singletons. To note about this clone: Its antigen remains unknown.

The source material was PBMCs. The TCR sequence derives from a woman in her fifties or sixties in good health and CMV-seronegative. The gene calls are TRBV4-2 and TRBJ2-5; TRBD2 agrees at 10 bases. CDR3 sequence reads: CASSQDRTSGTPYQETQYF. DNA of the CDR3: TGTGCCAGCAGCCAAGATCGAACTAGCGGGACCCCGTACCAAGAGACCCAGTACTTC.